Given below is one TCR beta chain in context. Authors' data handling: Scientists estimated how many nucleated cells there were by amplifying reference gene primers. Sequenced by immunoSEQ multiplex PCR; TCRdb stores in-frame clones only, minus some. The DNA was the basis for D and trimming; V, J and clone size are from that table. Of about 80,000 clones in the sample, 75% to 90% were seen once. This sample is part of a study of blood T cell repertoires in COVID-19. Study details: The United States, Italy and Spain provided the acute and convalescent COVID-19 samples. The analysed material was cDNA or gDNA that came from T cells, B-cell-depleted T cells, or PBMCs.

CDR3 size: 10 residues. The ends were cut back, 9 bases at V and 8 bases at J, with 10 bases in the middle. The germline V gene encodes CDR1 SNHLY and CDR2 FYNNEI. This receptor was taken from a middle-aged woman with active or convalescent COVID-19. The sample taken for sequencing was peripheral blood. The rearrangement joins TRBV2 to TRBJ1-2; maybe TRBD1 (6 bases). CDR3 amino acids: CARPTGGYTF. The CDR3 nucleotides are TGTGCCAGACCGACAGGCGGCTACACCTTC.